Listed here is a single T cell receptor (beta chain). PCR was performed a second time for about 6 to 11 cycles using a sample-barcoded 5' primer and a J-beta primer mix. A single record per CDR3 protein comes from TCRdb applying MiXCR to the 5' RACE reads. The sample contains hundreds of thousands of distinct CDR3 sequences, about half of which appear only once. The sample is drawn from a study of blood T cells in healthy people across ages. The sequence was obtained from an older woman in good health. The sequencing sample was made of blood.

Written as DNA, the CDR3 is TGTGCCAGCAGTTTCAAGGTAGGGGCCTCCTACGAGCAGTACTTC. Amino acids: CASSFKVGASYEQYF. This chain links TRBV27 with TRBJ2-7; the D gene is possibly TRBD1 (5 bases). Trimming removed 3 bases from V and 0 bases from J, with 12 bases in between. Per germline, CDR1 MNHEY and CDR2 SMNVEV (reference sequence). This CDR3 is built from 15 residues.